The rows below give T cell receptor beta chains drawn from one sample of a study of T cells in Graves' hyperthyroidism and ophthalmopathy. TCRdb re-called the multiplex PCR reads with MiXCR, one entry per CDR3 protein. This table holds over 400,000 distinct CDR3 sequences, 22% found once. The sample comprised blood. The source is a woman aged 70 to 79 with Graves' ophthalmopathy. Both conserved end residues are part of each CDR3. The D gene is left open where the match is weak.

d_call,v_call,j_call,cdr3_aa
.,TRBV24-1,TRBJ2-5,CATSPRDFGETQYF
TRBD1,TRBV6-5,TRBJ2-1,CASSYSGTGGRNEQFF
.,TRBV20-1,TRBJ1-1,CSADFHVGVNTEAFF
.,TRBV5-1,TRBJ1-2,CASSFTASRGYTF
.,TRBV28,TRBJ2-3,CASNLVIGTDTQYF
.,TRBV20-1,TRBJ2-7,CSANLRSGLGVKQYF
TRBD1,TRBV10-3,TRBJ1-2,CATHQGAGVGYTF
.,TRBV30,TRBJ1-1,CAWSLRRGLLNTEAFF
.,TRBV5-1,TRBJ2-2,CASVRSNGGELFF
.,TRBV7-2,TRBJ1-2,CASSLMTVANYGYTF
TRBD2,TRBV6-1,TRBJ2-7,CASTSLLAGVGEQYF
TRBD1,TRBV6-1,TRBJ1-3,CASSASWSTGPSSGNTIYF
.,TRBV6-1,TRBJ2-7,CASNSAQRSTYEQYF
TRBD2,TRBV6-1,TRBJ2-1,CASSRTSGRAGYNEQFF
.,TRBV13,TRBJ1-4,CASSSPRGEKLFF
.,TRBV6-2/TRBV6-3,TRBJ1-1,CASRSWTGLVNTEAFF
.,TRBV7-8,TRBJ2-3,CASSLGGNGADTQYF
TRBD2,TRBV5-1,TRBJ2-7,CASSLGTSGREQYF
.,TRBV24-1,TRBJ1-5,CATSDSKEPQHF
TRBD1,TRBV2,TRBJ1-2,CASRGTGTGFDDGYTF
.,TRBV20-1,TRBJ2-1,CSAPPGGAYNEQFF
.,TRBV5-1,TRBJ1-2,CASSLATENYGYTF
.,TRBV5-1,TRBJ2-3,CASSLQGGTDTQYF
TRBD2,TRBV3-1,TRBJ2-7,CASSQPLTSGRSHEQYF
.,TRBV30,TRBJ1-5,CAWSGSGDQPQHF
.,TRBV3-1,TRBJ2-5,CASSPEGETQYF
TRBD1,TRBV2,TRBJ1-2,CASSESRGGIDYGYTF
.,TRBV6-2/TRBV6-3,TRBJ1-1,CASSYGPIRGTEAFF
.,TRBV4-3,TRBJ2-3,CASSQPPDTQYF
TRBD1,TRBV7-9,TRBJ1-1,CVSSATGMNTEAFF
TRBD2,TRBV28,TRBJ2-7,CASYGTSGANLYEQYF
TRBD1,TRBV28,TRBJ2-7,CASSSAGTDYEQYF
TRBD2,TRBV20-1,TRBJ2-1,CSARDGLAVSYNEQFF
.,TRBV15,TRBJ2-1,CATSMETVFSYNEQFF
.,TRBV5-5,TRBJ1-2,CASSPGVDNYGYTF
.,TRBV10-3,TRBJ1-1,CAIKGDRENTEAFF
.,TRBV18,TRBJ1-3,CASSPFGTISGNTIYF
.,TRBV18,TRBJ2-2,CASSPLVTGVNGELFF
.,TRBV10-3,TRBJ2-7,CAISEGREQYF
.,TRBV11-3,TRBJ2-2,CASSWRYGGELFF
TRBD2,TRBV13,TRBJ2-7,CASSQGLAGGWEQYF
.,TRBV12-3/TRBV12-4,TRBJ2-2,CASMWGTTGELFF
.,TRBV7-2,TRBJ1-2,CASSLVNGEYGYTF
TRBD1,TRBV29-1,TRBJ1-5,CSVSFGTGNQPQHF
.,TRBV6-1,TRBJ2-5,CASRNTGMGETQYF
.,TRBV7-9,TRBJ2-5,CASSDLWVDQETQYF
.,TRBV9,TRBJ2-1,CASSVGQGQGGEQFF
.,TRBV6-2/TRBV6-3,TRBJ2-7,CASSYSGAYEQYF
.,TRBV9,TRBJ2-7,CASSGPKSSEQYF
.,TRBV3-1,TRBJ2-2,CASSPWGRELFF
.,TRBV2,TRBJ1-6,CASSENVSLHF
.,TRBV9,TRBJ2-1,CASSEQNNEQFF